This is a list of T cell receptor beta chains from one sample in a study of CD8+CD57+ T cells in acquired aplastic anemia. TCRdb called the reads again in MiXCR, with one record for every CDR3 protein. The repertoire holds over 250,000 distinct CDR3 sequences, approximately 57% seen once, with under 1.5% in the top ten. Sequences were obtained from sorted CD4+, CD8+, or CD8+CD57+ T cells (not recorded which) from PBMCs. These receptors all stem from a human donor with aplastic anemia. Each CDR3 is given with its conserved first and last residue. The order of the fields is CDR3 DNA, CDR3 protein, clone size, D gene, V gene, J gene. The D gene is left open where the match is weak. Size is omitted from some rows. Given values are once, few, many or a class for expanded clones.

TGCAGTGCTAGAGGCGGGGTGATCCAAGAGACCCAGTACTTC	CSARGGVIQETQYF	NA	NA	TRBV20-1	TRBJ2-5
TGCGCCAGCAGCTTGAGGGTCGTTGGGGTTGGCTACACCTTC	CASSLRVVGVGYTF	many	NA	TRBV5-1	TRBJ1-2
TGTGCCAGCAGGTCGGGACAGCTGAGCTCCTACGAGCAGTACTTC	CASRSGQLSSYEQYF	NA	TRBD1	TRBV6-1	TRBJ2-7
TGTGCCAGCAGCGTAGAGGGACAGGGTTCGTACGAGCAGTACTTC	CASSVEGQGSYEQYF	NA	TRBD1	TRBV9	TRBJ2-7
TGTGCCAGCAGTGTACTCGGCACTGAAGCTTTCTTT	CASSVLGTEAFF	few	NA	TRBV12-3/TRBV12-4	TRBJ1-1
TGTGCCAGCAGCGTAGATGTGGGTGGGACTAGCGGGAAGGTGGGTGAGCAGTTCTTC	CASSVDVGGTSGKVGEQFF	many	TRBD2	TRBV9	TRBJ2-1
TGTGCCAGCAGCGCTGACTCGGCTGAAGCTTTCTTT	CASSADSAEAFF	NA	NA	TRBV9	TRBJ1-1
TGTGCCAGCAGCTTAGGGTTTAGTGTCAGGGGGTACCAAGAGACCCAGTACTTC	CASSLGFSVRGYQETQYF	NA	TRBD1	TRBV7-9	TRBJ2-5
TGCGCCGGCAGCTTGGTGCAGGGGGCGAACACCGGGGAGCTGTTTTTT	CAGSLVQGANTGELFF	NA	TRBD1	TRBV5-1	TRBJ2-2
TGTGCCAGCAGTTTTTCAGGGGGTCGTGGCTACACCTTC	CASSFSGGRGYTF	many	TRBD1	TRBV12-3/TRBV12-4	TRBJ1-2
TGCAGTGCTAGAGGGACAGGGGGCTATGCTGGGGCCAACGTCCTGACTTTC	CSARGTGGYAGANVLTF	NA	TRBD1	TRBV20-1	TRBJ2-6
TGTGCCATCAGTGCGGTGACTAGCGGAGGGGCGGCCCAGTACTTC	CAISAVTSGGAAQYF	few	TRBD2	TRBV10-3	TRBJ2-5
TGCAGTGCTAGAGACCAGGAGACAGGGGTTTACGAGCAGTACTTC	CSARDQETGVYEQYF	NA	TRBD1	TRBV20-1	TRBJ2-7
TGTGCCAGCAGCTTGGAAGGAAACACCATATATTTT	CASSLEGNTIYF	many	NA	TRBV5-8	TRBJ1-3